This paragraph covers one T cell receptor (beta chain) sequence. This entry comes from a study of control samples from healthy donors and cancer patients. Clones were read by immunoSEQ multiplex PCR, and TCRdb kept only the in-frame ones, dropping some. The profile shows about 190,000 clones, 85% to 95% of them singletons. Germline assignment: CDR1 SGHAT and CDR2 FQNNGV. The CDR3 is 15 amino acids. V lost 1 base and J lost 4; bases outside the gene matches: 4. This TCR was sampled from a man younger than 30 in good health. Sequenced sample: blood. The chain uses TRBV11-2 and TRBJ2-3, with 8 bases matching TRBD2. The CDR3 here is CASSLAGGPPDTQYF. In DNA form, the CDR3 reads TGTGCCAGCAGCTTAGCGGGGGGGCCCCCAGATACGCAGTATTTT. Full variable domain (rest looked up from reference TRBV11-2 and TRBJ2-3): EAGVAQSPRYKIIEKRQSVAFWCNPISGHATLYWYQQILGQGPKLLIQFQNNGVVDDSQLPKDRFSAERLKGVDSTLKIQPAKLEDSAVYLCASSLAGGPPDTQYFGPGTRLTVL.